These T cell receptor beta chains were read from a single sample in a study of T cells after yellow fever vaccination. TCRdb passed the 5' RACE reads through MiXCR, listing each CDR3 protein once. The profile shows under 500,000 distinct CDR3 sequences, about 19% of them singletons. Source: PBMCs, taken before the yellow fever booster vaccination. The receptor set was obtained from a man between 18 and 35 years old who received the YFV17D yellow fever vaccine. The CDR3 runs from the conserved cysteine through the conserved F or W. The order of the fields is clone size, D gene, V gene, J gene, CDR3 protein, CDR3 DNA. The D gene is left open where the match is weak. Some rows mark clone size as missing; the rest say once, few, many or name a class of expanded clone.

-	-	TRBV18	TRBJ2-5	CASSPPVETQYF	TGTGCCAGCTCACCACCGGTAGAGACCCAGTACTTC
-	-	TRBV27	TRBJ1-6	CASSPGSLGSPLHF	TGTGCCAGCAGTCCAGGGTCCTTGGGATCACCCCTCCACTTT
few	-	TRBV28	TRBJ1-1	CASSHRTVRAFF	TGTGCCAGCAGTCATAGGACAGTTCGGGCTTTCTTT
-	-	TRBV6-5	TRBJ2-2	CASNRGTGTGELFF	TGTGCCAGCAACCGGGGCACGGGGACCGGGGAGCTGTTTTTT
-	TRBD1	TRBV15	TRBJ2-1	CATSSRRDSDLQFF	TGTGCCACCAGCAGCCGCCGGGACAGCGATTTACAGTTCTTC
-	-	TRBV6-5	TRBJ1-2	CASSYSSQGGYYGYTF	TGTGCCAGCAGTTACTCCTCACAGGGTGGATACTATGGCTACACCTTC
few	-	TRBV10-2	TRBJ1-1	CASSRDVLYEAFF	TGCGCCAGCAGCCGGGACGTTCTTTATGAAGCTTTCTTT
-	TRBD1	TRBV5-1	TRBJ2-4	CASSTGGGNIQYF	TGCGCCAGCTCGACAGGGGGCGGAAACATTCAGTACTTC
-	TRBD1	TRBV7-2	TRBJ1-5	CASRNDRGNQPQHF	TGTGCCAGCAGGAACGACAGGGGCAATCAGCCCCAGCATTTT
few	-	TRBV4-2	TRBJ1-2	CASSQDNSPGDTF	TGTGCCAGCAGCCAAGATAACTCCCCGGGGGACACCTTC
-	TRBD1	TRBV12-3/TRBV12-4	TRBJ2-7	CASWRQGTYEQYF	TGTGCCAGCTGGAGACAGGGTACCTACGAGCAGTACTTC
-	-	TRBV4-1	TRBJ1-1	CASSHPWGTGEAFF	TGCGCCAGCAGCCATCCCTGGGGGACGGGTGAAGCTTTCTTT
many	-	TRBV7-2	TRBJ1-2	CASSLGPLDGYTF	TGTGCCAGCAGCTTAGGTCCCCTAGATGGCTACACCTTC
few	-	TRBV4-1	TRBJ2-3	CASSQTGEGADTQYF	TGCGCCAGCAGCCAGACAGGGGAGGGCGCAGATACGCAGTATTTT
few	-	TRBV20-1	TRBJ1-2	CSARWGAPYGYTF	TGCAGTGCTAGATGGGGGGCCCCCTATGGCTACACCTTC
few	TRBD2	TRBV5-1	TRBJ2-5	CASSWGLAVETQYF	TGCGCCAGCAGCTGGGGACTAGCGGTCGAGACCCAGTACTTC
-	TRBD1	TRBV28	TRBJ2-3	CASREGTGRADTQYF	TGTGCCAGCCGCGAGGGGACAGGGCGGGCAGATACGCAGTATTTT
-	TRBD1	TRBV11-1	TRBJ1-4	CASSSGQGSEKLFF	TGTGCCAGCAGCTCGGGACAGGGGAGCGAAAAACTGTTTTTT
few	-	TRBV7-2	TRBJ1-5	CASSLALVIGEQPQHF	TGTGCCAGCAGTCTGGCGTTGGTTATCGGGGAACAGCCCCAGCATTTT
few	-	TRBV4-3	TRBJ2-2	CASSRQQDFPGELFF	TGCGCCAGCAGCCGACAACAGGATTTTCCCGGGGAGCTGTTTTTT
few	TRBD1	TRBV7-3	TRBJ2-1	CASSYPGQAVSEQFF	TGTGCCAGCAGTTATCCGGGACAGGCGGTGTCTGAGCAGTTCTTC